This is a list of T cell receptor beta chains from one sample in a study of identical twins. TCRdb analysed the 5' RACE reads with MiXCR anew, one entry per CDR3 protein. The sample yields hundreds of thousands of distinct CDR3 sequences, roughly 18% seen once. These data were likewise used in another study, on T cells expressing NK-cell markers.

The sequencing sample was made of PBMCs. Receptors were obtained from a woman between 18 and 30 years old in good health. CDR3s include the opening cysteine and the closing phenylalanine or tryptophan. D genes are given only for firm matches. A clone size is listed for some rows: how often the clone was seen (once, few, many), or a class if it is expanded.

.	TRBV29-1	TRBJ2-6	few	CSVVRDSGANVLTF	TGCAGCGTCGTCCGGGACTCTGGGGCCAACGTCCTGACTTTC
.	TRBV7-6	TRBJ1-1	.	CASSSATRTTTEAFF	TGTGCCAGCAGCTCGGCGACCCGAACGACCACTGAAGCTTTCTTT
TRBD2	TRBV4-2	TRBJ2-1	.	CASSPASGGGNEQFF	TGTGCCAGCAGCCCCGCAAGCGGGGGAGGAAATGAGCAGTTCTTC
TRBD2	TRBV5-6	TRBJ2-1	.	CASSWTSGGSTYNEQFF	TGTGCCAGCAGCTGGACTAGCGGGGGGTCAACCTACAATGAGCAGTTCTTC
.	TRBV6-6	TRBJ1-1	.	CASSYSLQGEAFF	TGTGCCAGCAGTTACTCGTTGCAGGGTGAAGCTTTCTTT
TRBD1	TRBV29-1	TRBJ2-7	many	CSVSDRGFSYEQYF	TGCAGCGTCTCTGACAGGGGGTTCTCCTACGAGCAGTACTTC
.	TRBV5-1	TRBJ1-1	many	CASSPDGVPEAFF	TGCGCCAGCAGCCCAGACGGGGTGCCTGAAGCTTTCTTT
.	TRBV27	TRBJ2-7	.	CASSGGGPSEQYF	TGTGCCAGCAGTGGCGGGGGCCCTAGCGAGCAGTACTTC
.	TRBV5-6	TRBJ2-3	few	CASTRGTPDTQYF	TGTGCCAGCACCAGGGGTACGCCAGATACGCAGTATTTT
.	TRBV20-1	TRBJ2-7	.	CSAESMVSYSYEQYF	TGCAGTGCTGAGTCGATGGTGTCCTATTCCTACGAGCAGTACTTC
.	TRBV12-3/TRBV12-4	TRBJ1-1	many	CASSLKGDTEAFF	TGTGCCAGCAGTTTAAAGGGGGACACTGAAGCTTTCTTT
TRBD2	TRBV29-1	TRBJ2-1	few	CSGSLAGVALGGEQFF	TGCAGCGGATCACTAGCGGGAGTTGCCCTTGGGGGTGAGCAGTTCTTC
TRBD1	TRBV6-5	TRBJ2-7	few	CASSYFFSGTGTTYEQYF	TGTGCCAGCAGTTACTTTTTTTCCGGGACAGGGACCACCTACGAGCAGTACTTC
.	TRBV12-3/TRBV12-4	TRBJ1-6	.	CASSLGFQSAPLHF	TGTGCCAGCAGCCTCGGTTTTCAATCCGCACCCCTCCACTTT
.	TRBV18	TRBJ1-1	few	CASSSGALGEAFF	TGTGCCAGCTCATCGGGTGCGTTAGGTGAAGCTTTCTTT
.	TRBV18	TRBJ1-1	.	CATALQGSPGMNTEAFF	TGTGCCACCGCACTCCAGGGGTCCCCCGGGATGAACACTGAAGCTTTCTTT
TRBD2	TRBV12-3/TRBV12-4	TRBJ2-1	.	CASSYRISGSSYNEQFF	TGTGCCAGCAGCTACAGAATCAGCGGGAGCTCCTACAATGAGCAGTTCTTC
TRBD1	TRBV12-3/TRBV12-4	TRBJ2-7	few	CASSPYQPGTGLYEQYF	TGTGCCAGCAGTCCTTACCAACCAGGGACAGGGCTCTACGAGCAGTACTTC
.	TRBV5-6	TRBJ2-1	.	CARGPGLLGSYNEQFF	TGTGCCAGGGGCCCCGGGCTCCTTGGATCCTACAATGAGCAGTTCTTC
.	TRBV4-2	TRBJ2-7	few	CASSQATGQYYEQYF	TGTGCCAGCAGCCAAGCAACGGGACAATACTACGAGCAGTACTTC
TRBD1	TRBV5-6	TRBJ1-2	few	CASSSRQGDGYTF	TGTGCCAGCAGCTCCCGACAGGGCGATGGCTACACCTTC
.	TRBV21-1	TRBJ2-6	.	CASSKAAHSGANVLTF	TGTGCCAGCAGCAAAGCGGCTCACTCTGGGGCCAACGTCCTGACTTTC
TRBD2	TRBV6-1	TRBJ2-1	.	CASRHPGTSGNNEQFF	TGTGCCAGCAGACATCCCGGGACTAGCGGGAACAATGAGCAGTTCTTC
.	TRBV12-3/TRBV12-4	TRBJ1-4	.	CASNDRHDSNEKLFF	TGTGCCAGCAATGACCGACACGACTCTAATGAAAAACTGTTTTTT
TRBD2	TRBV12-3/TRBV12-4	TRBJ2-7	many	CASSPGTSGYEQYF	TGTGCCAGCAGTCCCGGGACTAGCGGCTACGAGCAGTACTTC
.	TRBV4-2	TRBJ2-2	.	CASSQDQGTGYGELFF	TGTGCCAGCAGCCAAGATCAGGGTACAGGGTACGGGGAGCTGTTTTTT
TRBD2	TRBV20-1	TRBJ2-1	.	CSAEDSGTKLNEQFF	TGCAGTGCGGAGGATTCCGGGACTAAGTTAAATGAGCAGTTCTTC
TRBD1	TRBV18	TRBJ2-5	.	CASSPVGQGTQETQYF	TGTGCCAGCTCACCAGTGGGACAGGGGACACAAGAGACCCAGTACTTC
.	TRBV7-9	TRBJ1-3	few	CASSLGGSRFGNTIYF	TGTGCCAGCAGCTTAGGAGGCTCGCGGTTTGGAAACACCATATATTTT
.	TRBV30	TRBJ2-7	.	CAWSVSGGKQYF	TGTGCCTGGAGTGTATCCGGGGGAAAGCAGTACTTC
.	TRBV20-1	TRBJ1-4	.	CSAETVGSNEKLFF	TGCAGTGCGGAAACAGTGGGTTCTAATGAAAAACTGTTTTTT
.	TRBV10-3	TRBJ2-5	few	CAIKRGQGLQETQYF	TGTGCCATCAAAAGGGGCCAGGGGCTCCAAGAGACCCAGTACTTC